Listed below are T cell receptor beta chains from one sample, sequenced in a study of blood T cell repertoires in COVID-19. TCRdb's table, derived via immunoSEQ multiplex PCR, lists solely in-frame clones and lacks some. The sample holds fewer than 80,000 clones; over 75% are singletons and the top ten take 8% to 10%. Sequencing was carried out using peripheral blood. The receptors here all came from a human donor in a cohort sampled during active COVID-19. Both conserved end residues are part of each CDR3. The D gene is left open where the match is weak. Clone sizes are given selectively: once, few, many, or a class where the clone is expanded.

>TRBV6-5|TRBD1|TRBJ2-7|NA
TGTGCCAGCAGTTGGGGACAGGGGAGGTACGAGCAGTACTTC
CASSWGQGRYEQYF
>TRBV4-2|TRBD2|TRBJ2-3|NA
TGTGCCAGCAGCCCGTGGGTAGCGGGAGTGGATACGCAGTATTTT
CASSPWVAGVDTQYF
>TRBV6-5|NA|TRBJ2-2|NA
TGTGCCAGCAGTTACGGCCGGTGGCAGGGCGGGGAGCTGTTTTTT
CASSYGRWQGGELFF
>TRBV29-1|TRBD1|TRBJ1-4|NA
TGCAGCGTTGAGGCACTCCTCACAGGGGGCGGTAATGAAAAACTGTTTTTT
CSVEALLTGGGNEKLFF
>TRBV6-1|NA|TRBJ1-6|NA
TGTGCCAGCAGTGACAGGGCACGCTCCTATAATTCACCCCTCCACTTT
CASSDRARSYNSPLHF
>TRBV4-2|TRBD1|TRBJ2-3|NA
TGTGCCAGCAGAGACAGGGCCTACACAGATACGCAGTATTTT
CASRDRAYTDTQYF
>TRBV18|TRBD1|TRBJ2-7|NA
TGTGCCAGCTCACCTCGGACAGGGGACTACGAGCAGTACTTC
CASSPRTGDYEQYF
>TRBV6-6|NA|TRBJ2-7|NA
TGTGCCAGCAGTCAGGGACAATCATACGAGCAGTACTTC
CASSQGQSYEQYF
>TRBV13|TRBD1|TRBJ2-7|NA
TGTGCCAGCAGCTTACGAGGACAGGACTCCTACGAGCAGTACTTC
CASSLRGQDSYEQYF
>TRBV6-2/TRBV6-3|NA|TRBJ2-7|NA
TGTGCCAGCAGTTACGCCGGACAGATCTACGAGCAGTACTTC
CASSYAGQIYEQYF
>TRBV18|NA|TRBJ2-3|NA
TGTGCCAGCTCACCACCGGGGGGTACGCAGTATTTT
CASSPPGGTQYF
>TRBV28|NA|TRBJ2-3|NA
TGTGCCAGCAGTACCCTGGCGGGGAAGAGAACAGATACGCAGTATTTT
CASSTLAGKRTDTQYF
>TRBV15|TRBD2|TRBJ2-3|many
TGTGCCACCAGGAGATTCCGCGGGAGCCCCCGGGATACGCAGTATTTT
CATRRFRGSPRDTQYF
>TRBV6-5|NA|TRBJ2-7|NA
TGTGCCAGCTCCGACAGGCCCACCTACGAGCAGTACTTC
CASSDRPTYEQYF
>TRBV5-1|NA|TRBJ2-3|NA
TGCGCCAGCAGCACCGGCCAGGCTGGGGATACGCAGTATTTT
CASSTGQAGDTQYF